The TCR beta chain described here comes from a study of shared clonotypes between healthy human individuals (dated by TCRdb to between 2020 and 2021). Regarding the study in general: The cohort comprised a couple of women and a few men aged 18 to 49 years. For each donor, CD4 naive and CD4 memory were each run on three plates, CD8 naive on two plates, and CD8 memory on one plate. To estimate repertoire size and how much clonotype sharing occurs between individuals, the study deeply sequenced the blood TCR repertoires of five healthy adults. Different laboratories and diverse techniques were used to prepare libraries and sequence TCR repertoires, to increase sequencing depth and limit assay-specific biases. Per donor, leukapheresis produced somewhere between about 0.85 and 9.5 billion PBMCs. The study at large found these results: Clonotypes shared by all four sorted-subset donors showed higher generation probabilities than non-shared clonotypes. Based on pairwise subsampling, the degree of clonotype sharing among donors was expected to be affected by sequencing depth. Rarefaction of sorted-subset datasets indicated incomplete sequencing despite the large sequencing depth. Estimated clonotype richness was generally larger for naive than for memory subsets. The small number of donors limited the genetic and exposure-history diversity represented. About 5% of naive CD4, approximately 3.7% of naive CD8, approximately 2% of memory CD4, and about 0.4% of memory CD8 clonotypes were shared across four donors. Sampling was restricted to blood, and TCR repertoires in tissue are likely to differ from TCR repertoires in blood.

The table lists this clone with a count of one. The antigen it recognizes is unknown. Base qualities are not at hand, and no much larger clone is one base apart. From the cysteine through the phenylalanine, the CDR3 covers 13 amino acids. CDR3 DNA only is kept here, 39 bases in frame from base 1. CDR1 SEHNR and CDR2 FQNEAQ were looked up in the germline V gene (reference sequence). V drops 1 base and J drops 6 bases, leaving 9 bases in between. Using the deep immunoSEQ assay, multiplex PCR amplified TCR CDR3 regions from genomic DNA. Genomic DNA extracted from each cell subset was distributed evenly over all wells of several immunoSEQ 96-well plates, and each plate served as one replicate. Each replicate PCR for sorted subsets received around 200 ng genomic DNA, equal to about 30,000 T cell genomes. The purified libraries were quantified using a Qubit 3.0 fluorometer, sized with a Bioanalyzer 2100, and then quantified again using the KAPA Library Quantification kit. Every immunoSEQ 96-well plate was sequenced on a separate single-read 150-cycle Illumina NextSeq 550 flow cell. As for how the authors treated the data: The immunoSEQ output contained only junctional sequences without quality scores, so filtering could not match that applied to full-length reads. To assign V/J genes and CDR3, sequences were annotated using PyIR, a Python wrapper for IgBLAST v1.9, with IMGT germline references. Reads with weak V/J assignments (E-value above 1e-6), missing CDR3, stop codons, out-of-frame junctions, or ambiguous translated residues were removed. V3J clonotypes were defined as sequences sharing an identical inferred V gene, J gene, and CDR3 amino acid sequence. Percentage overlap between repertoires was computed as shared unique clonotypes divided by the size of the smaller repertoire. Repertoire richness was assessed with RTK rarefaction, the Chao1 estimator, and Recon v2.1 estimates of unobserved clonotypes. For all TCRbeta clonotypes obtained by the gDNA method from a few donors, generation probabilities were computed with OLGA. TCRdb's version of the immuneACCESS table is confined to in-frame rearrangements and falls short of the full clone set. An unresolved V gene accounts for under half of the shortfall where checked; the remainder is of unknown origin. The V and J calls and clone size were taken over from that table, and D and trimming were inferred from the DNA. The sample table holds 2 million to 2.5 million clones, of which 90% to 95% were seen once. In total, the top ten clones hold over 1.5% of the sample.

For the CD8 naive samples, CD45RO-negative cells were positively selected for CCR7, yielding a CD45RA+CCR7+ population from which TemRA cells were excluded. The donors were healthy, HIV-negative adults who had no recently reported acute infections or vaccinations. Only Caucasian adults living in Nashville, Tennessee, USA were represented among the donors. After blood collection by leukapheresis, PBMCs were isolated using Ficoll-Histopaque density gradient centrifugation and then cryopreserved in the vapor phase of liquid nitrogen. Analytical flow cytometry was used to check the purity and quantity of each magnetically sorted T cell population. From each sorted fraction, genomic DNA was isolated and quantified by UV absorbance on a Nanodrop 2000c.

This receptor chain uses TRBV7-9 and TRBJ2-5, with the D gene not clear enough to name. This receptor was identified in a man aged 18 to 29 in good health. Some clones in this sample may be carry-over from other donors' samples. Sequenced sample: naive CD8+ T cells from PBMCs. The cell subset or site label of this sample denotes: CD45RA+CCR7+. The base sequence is TGTGCCAGCAGCTTAGACCCCAACCAGACCCAGTACTTC. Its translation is CASSLDPNQTQYF. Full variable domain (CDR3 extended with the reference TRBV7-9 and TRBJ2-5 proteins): DTGVSQNPRHKITKRGQNVTFRCDPISEHNRLYWYRQTLGQGPEFLTYFQNEAQLEKSRLLSDRFSAERPKGSFSTLEIQRTEQGDSAMYLCASSLDPNQTQYFGPGTRLLVL.